These T cell receptor beta chains were read from a single sample in a study of blood T cell repertoires in COVID-19. Generated by immunoSEQ multiplex PCR, the TCRdb table keeps only in-frame clones and is missing some. The sample records 300,000 or so clones, 85% to 90% being singletons. Sequenced material: peripheral blood. The receptors here all came from a woman aged 35 to 49 who had recovered from COVID-19. Both conserved end residues are part of each CDR3. The D gene is left open where the match is weak. For some rows the clone size is stated as once, few or many, or as a class when expanded; others skip it.

j_gene | d_gene | len | v_gene | abundance | CDR3aa | CDR3nt
TRBJ2-2 | TRBD1 | 11 | TRBV19 | few | CASSTGQVGFF | TGTGCCAGTAGCACAGGACAGGTTGGATTTTTT
TRBJ2-2 | NA | 14 | TRBV9 | once | CASSLQGHSGELFF | TGTGCCAGCAGCCTCCAGGGACATTCCGGGGAGCTGTTTTTT
TRBJ1-1 | TRBD1 | 18 | TRBV4-1 | NA | CASSQDLGQGARNTEAFF | TGCGCCAGCAGCCAAGATTTAGGACAGGGGGCGAGGAACACTGAAGCTTTCTTT
TRBJ2-5 | NA | 14 | TRBV18 | once | CASSPFQREETQYF | TGTGCCAGCTCACCATTCCAGCGGGAAGAGACCCAGTACTTC
TRBJ2-7 | NA | 15 | TRBV5-1 | NA | CASSLGDRISYEQYF | TGCGCCAGCAGCTTAGGCGACAGGATATCCTACGAGCAGTACTTC
TRBJ2-2 | NA | 15 | TRBV25-1 | NA | CASSEPRGYTGELFF | TGTGCCAGCAGTGAACCCAGGGGTTACACCGGGGAGCTGTTTTTT
TRBJ1-3 | NA | 14 | TRBV5-1 | few | CASSPLGAGNTIYF | TGCGCCAGCAGCCCGCTAGGGGCTGGAAACACCATATATTTT
TRBJ2-7 | NA | 15 | TRBV6-5 | NA | CASRNSGSLHHEQYF | TGTGCCAGCCGCAATTCCGGGTCACTCCACCACGAGCAGTACTTC
TRBJ1-1 | NA | 14 | TRBV6-5 | NA | CASSYSWGHTEAFF | TGTGCCAGCAGTTACTCGTGGGGCCACACTGAAGCTTTCTTT
TRBJ2-2 | NA | 13 | TRBV5-5 | NA | CASSPPGTGELFF | TGTGCCAGCAGCCCACCGGGCACCGGGGAGCTGTTTTTT
TRBJ2-7 | NA | 13 | TRBV19 | NA | CASSIGWDFEQYF | TGTGCCAGTAGTATAGGGTGGGACTTCGAGCAGTACTTC
TRBJ2-3 | TRBD2 | 17 | TRBV9 | NA | CASSVNPGTSLTDTQYF | TGTGCCAGCAGCGTAAACCCCGGGACTAGCCTTACAGATACGCAGTATTTT
TRBJ2-7 | TRBD2 | 15 | TRBV4-1 | NA | CASSPQAGGSYEQYF | TGCGCCAGCAGCCCTCAAGCGGGGGGCTCCTACGAGCAGTACTTC
TRBJ1-2 | TRBD1 | 16 | TRBV19 | NA | CASSFYSGTGYYGYTF | TGTGCCAGTAGTTTTTACTCCGGGACAGGATACTATGGCTACACCTTC
TRBJ2-2 | NA | 11 | TRBV6-6 | NA | CAISPAGELFF | TGTGCCATCTCCCCCGCCGGGGAGCTGTTTTTT
TRBJ2-2 | NA | 14 | TRBV9 | NA | CASSVGQGTGELFF | TGTGCCAGCAGCGTAGGGCAGGGGACCGGGGAGCTGTTTTTT
TRBJ1-3 | TRBD1 | 15 | TRBV5-6 | NA | CASQTQGAGGNTIYF | TGTGCCAGCCAAACCCAGGGGGCAGGTGGAAACACCATATATTTT
TRBJ1-2 | NA | 15 | TRBV4-1 | NA | CASSRLRASDYGYTF | TGCGCCAGCAGCCGTCTCAGAGCGTCAGACTATGGCTACACCTTC
TRBJ2-3 | NA | 13 | TRBV5-6 | NA | CASSLGGQDTQYF | TGTGCCAGCAGCTTGGGGGGGCAAGATACGCAGTATTTT
TRBJ2-1 | NA | 15 | TRBV10-3 | NA | CAISESRGNYNEQFF | TGTGCCATCAGTGAGTCGAGAGGCAACTACAATGAGCAGTTCTTC
TRBJ1-2 | TRBD1 | 16 | TRBV13 | NA | CASSLLGTGGLYGYTF | TGTGCCAGCAGCTTACTTGGGACAGGGGGCCTCTATGGCTACACCTTC
TRBJ1-5 | NA | 14 | TRBV19 | NA | CASRTGYSNQPQHF | TGTGCCAGTAGAACAGGTTATAGCAATCAGCCCCAGCATTTT
TRBJ2-1 | NA | 18 | TRBV5-1 | NA | CASSSPGSSRGTYNEQFF | TGCGCCAGCAGCTCCCCCGGGTCCTCAAGGGGTACCTACAATGAGCAGTTCTTC
TRBJ2-3 | TRBD2 | 17 | TRBV5-1 | NA | CASSLHPAGEGSDTQYF | TGCGCCAGCAGCCTTCACCCCGCCGGGGAGGGGTCGGATACGCAGTATTTT
TRBJ1-4 | TRBD1 | 15 | TRBV5-4 | NA | CASSHTGTGNEKLFF | TGTGCCAGCAGCCATACCGGGACAGGGAATGAAAAACTGTTTTTT
TRBJ1-6 | TRBD1 | 14 | TRBV6-5 | few | CASQSGTGNSPLHF | TGTGCCAGTCAATCCGGGACAGGGAATTCACCCCTCCACTTT
TRBJ2-1 | NA | 15 | TRBV6-5 | NA | CASSYYPSSYNEQFF | TGTGCCAGCAGTTACTATCCGAGCTCCTACAATGAGCAGTTCTTC
TRBJ1-2 | NA | 13 | TRBV6-5 | NA | CASILDMAGGYTF | TGTGCCAGCATCCTAGACATGGCGGGGGGCTACACCTTC
TRBJ1-6 | NA | 17 | TRBV9 | NA | CASSVSPLTGNNSPLHF | TGTGCCAGCAGCGTTTCTCCCCTAACAGGGAATAATTCACCCCTCCACTTT
TRBJ1-6 | NA | 15 | TRBV27 | many | CASSYGSSYNSPLHF | TGTGCCAGCAGTTACGGGAGTTCCTATAATTCACCCCTCCACTTT
TRBJ1-6 | TRBD1 | 16 | TRBV30 | NA | CAWNDLSGTANSPLHF | TGTGCCTGGAACGACCTCTCCGGGACAGCGAATTCACCCCTCCACTTT
TRBJ1-2 | TRBD1 | 16 | TRBV15 | NA | CATSGYGQGARYGYTF | TGTGCCACCAGCGGATACGGACAGGGGGCGCGGTATGGCTACACCTTC
TRBJ1-6 | NA | 13 | TRBV7-3 | NA | CASSLNTNSPLHF | TGTGCCAGCAGCTTAAATACAAATTCACCCCTCCACTTT
TRBJ1-5 | NA | 15 | TRBV6-5 | NA | CASSPLRQSGQPQHF | TGTGCCAGCAGTCCACTAAGACAGTCGGGCCAGCCCCAGCATTTT
TRBJ2-5 | NA | 16 | TRBV9 | NA | CASSVDGEAIGETQYF | TGTGCCAGCAGCGTAGACGGGGAAGCGATCGGGGAGACCCAGTACTTC
TRBJ1-4 | TRBD1 | 15 | TRBV3-1/TRBV3-2 | NA | CASSHHGQGNEKLFF | TGTGCCAGCAGCCACCACGGACAGGGGAATGAAAAACTGTTTTTT
TRBJ1-1 | TRBD1 | 14 | TRBV25-1 | NA | CASSSHDRATEAFF | TGTGCCAGCAGTTCCCATGACAGGGCCACTGAAGCTTTCTTT